A selection of T cell receptor beta chains follows, all from one sample in a study of OX40 agonist ivuxolimab in advanced cancers. Generated by immunoSEQ multiplex PCR, the TCRdb table keeps only in-frame clones and is missing some. The repertoire holds around 67,000 clones, with 84% as singletons. Sequenced here: CD4+ or CD8+ T cells sorted from blood, sampled in a trial of the OX40 agonist ivuxolimab. The receptors shown here come from an adult with an advanced solid tumor such as melanoma, head and neck, liver or kidney cancer. The CDR3 runs from the conserved cysteine through the conserved F or W. A D gene is named only where the DNA matches it firmly. Size tells how often a clone was seen (once, few, many) or the class of an expanded clone, and some rows leave it out.

d_call,clone_size,v_call,j_call,cdr3_aa,cdr3_nt
NA,NA,TRBV6-6,TRBJ1-2,CASSYSRGGPYGYTF,TGTGCCAGCAGTTACTCGCGCGGCGGCCCCTATGGCTACACCTTC
NA,NA,TRBV5-6,TRBJ2-7,CASSSDPPDGVQYF,TGTGCCAGCAGCTCGGACCCGCCCGACGGGGTGCAGTACTTC
NA,NA,TRBV5-5,TRBJ2-7,CASSPWNYEQYF,TGTGCCAGCAGTCCATGGAACTACGAGCAGTACTTC
NA,NA,TRBV2,TRBJ2-5,CASTNQGGQETQYF,TGTGCCAGCACCAACCAGGGGGGGCAAGAGACCCAGTACTTC
NA,NA,TRBV2,TRBJ2-5,CASSLELKETQYF,TGTGCCAGCAGTCTGGAACTAAAAGAGACCCAGTACTTC
NA,NA,TRBV7-8,TRBJ1-5,CASSLVESNQPQHF,TGTGCCAGCAGCTTAGTAGAGAGCAATCAGCCCCAGCATTTT
TRBD1,NA,TRBV10-3,TRBJ1-2,CAISGRDRSNYGYTF,TGTGCCATCAGTGGCCGGGACAGGTCTAACTATGGCTACACCTTC
TRBD2,few,TRBV5-1,TRBJ2-1,CASSLVRTSGSYNEQFF,TGCGCCAGCAGCTTGGTTAGGACTAGCGGGAGTTACAATGAGCAGTTCTTC
NA,NA,TRBV5-4,TRBJ1-1,CASSLGGELTEAFF,TGTGCCAGCAGCTTGGGAGGGGAGCTCACTGAAGCTTTCTTT
NA,NA,TRBV2,TRBJ1-5,CASSELGPQHF,TGTGCCAGCAGTGAACTGGGGCCCCAGCATTTT
NA,NA,TRBV18,TRBJ2-1,CASSPSGTSDLWSYNEQFF,TGTGCCAGCTCACCATCCGGGACATCCGATTTGTGGTCCTACAATGAGCAGTTCTTC
NA,NA,TRBV5-6,TRBJ2-1,CASSLGPPVSYNEQFF,TGTGCCAGCAGCTTGGGACCTCCGGTCTCCTACAATGAGCAGTTCTTC
NA,NA,TRBV9,TRBJ1-1,CASSSGVSEAFF,TGTGCCAGCAGCTCAGGGGTATCTGAAGCTTTCTTT
NA,NA,TRBV6-5,TRBJ1-1,CASRQGIQAFF,TGTGCCAGCAGACAGGGTATCCAAGCTTTCTTT
NA,NA,TRBV9,TRBJ1-4,CASSGWDNEKLFF,TGTGCCAGCAGCGGATGGGATAATGAAAAACTGTTTTTT
NA,once,TRBV20-1,TRBJ2-5,CSAKFETQYF,TGCAGTGCTAAGTTTGAGACCCAGTACTTC
TRBD2,NA,TRBV7-2,TRBJ2-2,CASIQEGTSPGELFF,TGTGCCAGCATCCAGGAGGGGACTAGCCCCGGGGAGCTGTTTTTT
NA,NA,TRBV10-3,TRBJ2-3,CAIIADTFSSTDTQYF,TGTGCCATCATTGCGGACACCTTCTCTAGCACAGATACGCAGTATTTT
TRBD2,NA,TRBV7-3,TRBJ2-2,CASREGLAGGGELFF,TGTGCCAGCAGAGAGGGACTAGCGGGAGGTGGGGAGCTGTTTTTT
NA,NA,TRBV7-9,TRBJ2-4,CASSLSGTASGDIQYF,TGTGCCAGCAGCTTAAGTGGGACAGCAAGCGGGGACATTCAGTACTTC
NA,NA,TRBV5-1,TRBJ2-7,CASSLVASSYEQYF,TGCGCCAGCAGCTTGGTAGCCAGTTCCTACGAGCAGTACTTC
TRBD1,NA,TRBV5-1,TRBJ2-6,CASSFTGTDDRANVLTF,TGCGCCAGCAGTTTTACCGGGACAGATGACAGGGCCAACGTCCTGACTTTC
NA,NA,TRBV15,TRBJ2-7,CATSRGPGEAYEQYF,TGTGCCACCAGCAGAGGCCCAGGGGAGGCCTACGAGCAGTACTTC
NA,NA,TRBV18,TRBJ2-3,CASSLPSTDTQYF,TGTGCCAGCTCACTCCCCAGCACAGATACGCAGTATTTT
NA,NA,TRBV5-4,TRBJ1-2,CASSSQGNYGYTF,TGTGCCAGCAGCTCTCAGGGTAACTATGGCTACACCTTC
NA,once,TRBV27,TRBJ2-1,CASSDPGNEQFF,TGTGCCAGCAGTGATCCTGGGAATGAGCAGTTCTTC
NA,NA,TRBV28,TRBJ1-2,CASTLTALYGYTF,TGTGCCAGCACTTTGACAGCTTTATATGGCTACACCTTC
NA,NA,TRBV11-2,TRBJ2-5,CASSLGYQETQYF,TGTGCCAGCAGCTTAGGGTACCAAGAGACCCAGTACTTC
NA,NA,TRBV4-2,TRBJ1-5,CASSQDWSYREIQPQHF,TGTGCCAGCAGCCAAGATTGGAGTTACAGAGAAATCCAGCCCCAGCATTTT
NA,NA,TRBV9,TRBJ1-1,CASSVDGTDTLNTEAFF,TGTGCCAGCAGCGTAGACGGGACGGATACTTTGAACACTGAAGCTTTCTTT
NA,NA,TRBV6-1,TRBJ1-5,CASSPRIMSNQPQHF,TGTGCCAGCAGTCCCCGGATTATGAGCAATCAGCCCCAGCATTTT